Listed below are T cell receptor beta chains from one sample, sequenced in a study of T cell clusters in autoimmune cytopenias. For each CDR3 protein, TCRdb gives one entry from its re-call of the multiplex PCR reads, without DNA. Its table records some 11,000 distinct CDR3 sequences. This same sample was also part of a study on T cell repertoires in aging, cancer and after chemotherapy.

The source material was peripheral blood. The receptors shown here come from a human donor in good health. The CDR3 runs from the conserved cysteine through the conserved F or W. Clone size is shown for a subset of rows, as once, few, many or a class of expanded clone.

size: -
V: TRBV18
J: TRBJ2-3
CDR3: CASSPQTGGGHTDTQYF

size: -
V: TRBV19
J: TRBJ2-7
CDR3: CASKGDTYEQYF

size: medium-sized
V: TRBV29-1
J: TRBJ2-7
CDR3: CSVGGGDVPYEQYF

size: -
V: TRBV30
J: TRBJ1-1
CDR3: CAWSTPWGRGSTEAFF

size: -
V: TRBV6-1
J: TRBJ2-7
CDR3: CASSGQDWGTYEQYF

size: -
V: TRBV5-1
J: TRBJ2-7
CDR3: CASSPTGIPYEQYF

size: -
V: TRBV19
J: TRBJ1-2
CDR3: CASSMESGGNYGYTF

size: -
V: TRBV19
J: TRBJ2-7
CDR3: CASSAGSSYEQYF

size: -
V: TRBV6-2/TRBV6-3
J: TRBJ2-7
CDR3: CASSSTSYEQYF

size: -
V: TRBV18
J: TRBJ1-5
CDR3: CASSTSRDQPQHF

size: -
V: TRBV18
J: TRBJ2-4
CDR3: CASSPPTGAGNIQYF

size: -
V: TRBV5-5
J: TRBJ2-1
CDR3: CASSLASGGYNEQFF

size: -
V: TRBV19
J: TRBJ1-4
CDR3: CASTQGVNEKLFF

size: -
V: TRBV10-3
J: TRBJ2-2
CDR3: CAISHSGNTGELFF